Listed below are T cell receptor beta chains from one sample, sequenced in a study of PD-1 blockade in classical Hodgkin lymphoma. The method was immunoSEQ multiplex PCR; TCRdb's version includes in-frame clones alone and lacks a portion of them. The sample lists about 3,200 clones; 65% to 75% were seen once. The sample taken for sequencing was CD8+ T cells from blood. The receptors shown here come from a human donor with classical Hodgkin lymphoma. Each CDR3 is given with its conserved first and last residue. A D gene is named only where the DNA matches it firmly. Size is stated for part of the rows, as once, few or many counts, or as a class when the clone is expanded.

clone size	V gene	CDR3 length	J gene	D gene	CDR3 DNA	CDR3 protein
.	TRBV10-3	15	TRBJ1-2	TRBD1	TGTGCCACCCGTCAGGGGACAGGGGTGGTAGATGGCTACACCTTC	CATRQGTGVVDGYTF
.	TRBV6-4	13	TRBJ2-1	TRBD2	TGTGCCAGCAGTGACGGGACTAGCAATGAGCAGTTCTTC	CASSDGTSNEQFF
.	TRBV6-1	13	TRBJ2-1	.	TGTGCCAGCAGTGACCGGGACAACAATGAGCAGTTCTTC	CASSDRDNNEQFF
.	TRBV7-9	16	TRBJ2-1	.	TGTGCCAGCAGCTTAGAGGGGAGGAGCTCCTACAATGAGCAGTTCTTC	CASSLEGRSSYNEQFF
.	TRBV29-1	13	TRBJ1-5	.	TGCAGCGTTGAATCAGGGCCCGGGCAGCCCCAGCATTTT	CSVESGPGQPQHF
.	TRBV6-5	14	TRBJ2-7	TRBD2	TGTGCCTCCGCGCCGGGACTAGCGGGACACGAGCAGTACTTC	CASAPGLAGHEQYF
.	TRBV11-2	15	TRBJ2-1	.	TGTGCCAGCAGCTCCCCGGAGGGCATCTACAATGAGCAGTTCTTC	CASSSPEGIYNEQFF
.	TRBV6-4	15	TRBJ2-5	TRBD2	TGTGCCAGCAGTGAGGGTGGCGGGGGCCAAGAGACCCAGTACTTC	CASSEGGGGQETQYF
.	TRBV6-4	14	TRBJ2-1	TRBD2	TGTGCCAGCAGTGAAGCGGGAGGGCACAATGAGCAGTTCTTC	CASSEAGGHNEQFF
.	TRBV29-1	13	TRBJ2-7	TRBD2	TGCAGCGTTGAAGAGCGGGAGCCCTACGAGCAGTACTTC	CSVEEREPYEQYF
.	TRBV25-1	14	TRBJ1-3	TRBD1	TGTGCCAGCAGTGAAAACAGGGGAAAAAACACCATATATTTT	CASSENRGKNTIYF
.	TRBV6-6	15	TRBJ2-3	TRBD1	TGTGCCAGCAGACCCTACGGGACAGGCGGGGATACGCAGTATTTT	CASRPYGTGGDTQYF
.	TRBV5-4	15	TRBJ2-2	TRBD2	TGTGCCAGCAGCTACGGACTAGCGGGGACCGGGGAGCTGTTTTTT	CASSYGLAGTGELFF
.	TRBV5-1	17	TRBJ2-7	.	TGCGCCAGCAGCTTGTCGGGGGCCTGGGACAATTCCTACGAGCAGTACTTC	CASSLSGAWDNSYEQYF
.	TRBV11-3	15	TRBJ2-3	.	TGTGCCAGCAACCAAGGGGTAATATCCACAGATACGCAGTATTTT	CASNQGVISTDTQYF
.	TRBV13	14	TRBJ2-7	.	TGTGCCAGCAGCTTACAGGGTGGAAGGTACGAGCAGTACTTC	CASSLQGGRYEQYF
.	TRBV28	13	TRBJ2-7	TRBD2	TGTGCCAGCAGTCCCCCACTAGCGTACGAGCAGTACTTC	CASSPPLAYEQYF
.	TRBV4-1	15	TRBJ2-1	.	TGTGCCAGCAGCCACAGACCGGGGGCAGGCAATGAGCAGTTCTTC	CASSHRPGAGNEQFF
.	TRBV25-1	14	TRBJ1-3	.	TGTGCCAGCAGTGAGGAAGAGGAGGGAAACACCATATATTTT	CASSEEEEGNTIYF
.	TRBV10-3	13	TRBJ2-7	.	TGTGCCAGCTCCCGGGACGGGAGCTACGAGCAGTACTTC	CASSRDGSYEQYF
.	TRBV6-1	13	TRBJ1-2	.	TGCGCCAGCAGTGAAGACAGTAACTATGGCTACACCTTC	CASSEDSNYGYTF
.	TRBV25-1	13	TRBJ2-7	.	TGTGCCAGCAGTGAGACCCCCAAGTACGAGCAGTACTTC	CASSETPKYEQYF
large	TRBV19	13	TRBJ2-7	.	TGTGCCAGTAGTTGGGACATCTACTACGAGCAGTACTTC	CASSWDIYYEQYF